One sample yielded the 10 T cell receptor beta chains listed below, sequenced in a study of human T cells and chemical hapten exposure. Each CDR3 protein is one row after TCRdb ran MiXCR on the RACE reads. The profile shows fewer than 100,000 distinct CDR3 sequences, 9.5% to 15% of them singletons. As for time point: patch test 1, 2 weeks after DPC sensitization. Regarding treatment: therapeutic diphenylcyclopropenone sensitization with weekly scalp DPC. Here the sequenced sample was whole blood, taken in connection with sensitization to the hapten diphenylcyclopropenone (DPC). These TCRs come from a middle-aged woman with alopecia areata. Some clones in this sample may be carry-over from other donors' samples.

This clonotype was observed a few times. V is TRBV6-2 or TRBV6-3 and J is TRBJ2-1, with 11 bases identical to TRBD2. Per the germline V gene, CDR1 is MNHEY and CDR2 is SVGEGT. This CDR3 spans 16 amino acids. V trimming: 0 bases; J trimming: 9 bases; junction bases outside the gene matches: 7. The CDR3 sequence: CASSYSGLAGGGEQFF. CDR3 sequence (DNA): TGTGCCAGCAGTTACTCGGGGCTAGCGGGGGGCGGTGAGCAGTTCTTC.

The chain has TRBV5-1 and TRBJ1-3; D uncertain. The V and J ends lost 2 bases and 2 bases respectively, with 5 bases between them. In germline, CDR1 is SGHRS, CDR2 YFSETQ. This CDR3 comprises 13 residues. CDR3 nucleotide sequence: TGCGCCAGCAGCTTCGGCACTGGAAACACCATATATTTT. Residues: CASSFGTGNTIYF.

The rearrangement uses TRBV7-9 and TRBJ2-7; the D gene is possibly TRBD1 (5 bases). V was clipped by 5 bases and J by 2 bases, with 13 bases between them. Germline CDR1 reads SEHNR; CDR2 reads FQNEAQ (reference sequence). The CDR3 loop spans 14 amino acids. CDR3 sequence (DNA): TGTGCCAGCAGCCCGACAGCCCGACCCTACGAGCAGTACTTC. Amino acid sequence: CASSPTARPYEQYF.

The chain uses TRBV20-1 and TRBJ2-1, with a possible D match to TRBD1 (6 bases). The germline CDR1 and CDR2 sequences are DFQATT and SNEGSKA (reference sequence). CDR3 length equals 11 residues. Trimming took off 6 bases at V and 7 bases at J, with 10 bases between the two ends. CDR3 sequence: CSAIGQNEQFF. In DNA, the CDR3 is TGCAGTGCCATAGGACAGAATGAGCAGTTCTTC.

A few counts support this clonotype. The V and J genes are TRBV6-2 or TRBV6-3 and TRBJ1-1, with D perhaps TRBD1 (6 bases). Trimming stripped 6 bases from V and 2 bases from J, with 10 bases between. Germline V gene data show CDR1 as MNHEY and CDR2 as SVGEGT. This CDR3 comprises 13 residues. The CDR3 reads CASRGASNTEAFF. The CDR3 DNA reads as TGTGCCAGCAGGGGGGCCTCAAACACTGAAGCTTTCTTT.

This clonotype was picked up a small number of times. The J gene is TRBJ1-4, the V gene TRBV25-1, with D possibly matching TRBD1 (5 bases). CDR1 is MGHDK and CDR2 is SYGVNS in the germline V gene. The ends were cut back, 7 bases at V and 10 bases at J, with 22 bases in the middle. This CDR3 is 15 amino acids long. CDR3 protein: CASTPSGGFSVKLFF. The CDR3 coding sequence is TGTGCCAGCACTCCAAGCGGGGGGTTTTCGGTAAAACTGTTTTTT.

Ten or more counts support this clonotype. This chain links TRBV12-3 or TRBV12-4 with TRBJ2-5; D is undetermined. CDR3 length equals 11 residues. V gave up 5 bases and J gave up 5 bases, with 6 bases separating them. CDR3 amino acids: CASSIGETQYF. The CDR3 DNA follows: TGTGCCAGCAGTATTGGGGAGACCCAGTACTTC.

This clonotype was seen only a few times. This rearrangement joins TRBV12-3 or TRBV12-4 to TRBJ1-2; tentative D call: TRBD1 (5 bases). V dropped 5 bases and J dropped 6 bases, with 13 bases sitting between them. CDR3 size: 13 residues. This chain's CDR3 is CASSGTGRDGYTF. The CDR3, as DNA: TGTGCCAGCAGTGGGACCGGGAGGGATGGCTACACCTTC.

This clonotype was seen at least ten times. The rearrangement uses TRBV30 and TRBJ2-3; D uncertain. This CDR3 has 13 amino acids. CDR1 is GTSNPN and CDR2 is SVGIG in the germline V gene (reference sequence). V was cut by 8 bases and J by 1 base, with 13 bases left in between. CDR3 amino acids: CASRRDRTDTQYF. For the CDR3, the DNA is TGTGCCAGCAGGAGAGACCGCACAGATACGCAGTATTTT.

This clonotype was counted between two and nine times. This chain joins TRBV29-1 and TRBJ1-1; 7 bases are shared with TRBD1. The CDR3 sequence is 12 residues long. With 6 bases clipped from V and 4 bases from J, the junction kept 5 bases outside the gene matches. CDR1 is SQVTM and CDR2 is ANQGSEA in the germline V gene. CDR3 loop: CSVQGVGTEAFF. The DNA for the CDR3 is TGCAGCGTGCAGGGGGTTGGCACTGAAGCTTTCTTT.